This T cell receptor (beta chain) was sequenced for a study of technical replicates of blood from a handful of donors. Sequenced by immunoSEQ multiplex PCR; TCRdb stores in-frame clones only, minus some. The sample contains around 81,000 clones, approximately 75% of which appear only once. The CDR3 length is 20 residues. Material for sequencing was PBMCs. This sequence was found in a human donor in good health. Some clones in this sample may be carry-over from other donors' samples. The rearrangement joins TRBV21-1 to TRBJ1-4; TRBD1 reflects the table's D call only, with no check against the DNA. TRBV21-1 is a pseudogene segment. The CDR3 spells CASSKGETGGPSTTNEKLFF. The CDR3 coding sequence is TGTGCCAGCAGCAAAGGGGAGACAGGGGGCCCGTCAACAACTAATGAAAAACTGTTTTTT.